Listed below are T cell receptor beta chains from one sample, sequenced in a study of T cell responses to AZD1222 COVID-19 vaccine. Produced via immunoSEQ multiplex PCR; TCRdb's table is partial and in-frame only. The data show more than 120,000 clones, roughly nine tenths seen once. The sample was peripheral blood, taken 28 days after the second AZD1222 dose. The origin of the receptors is an adult who received the AZD1222 COVID-19 vaccine. Each CDR3 is given without its conserved first and last residue. D genes are given only for firm matches.

v_gene	j_gene	d_gene	CDR3aa
TRBV28	TRBJ1-2	TRBD1	ASSWDRVYGYT
TRBV6-6	TRBJ1-5	TRBD1	ASTMPAGGNQPQH
TRBV7-9	TRBJ2-7	.	ASSRGSGTSTYEQY
TRBV28	TRBJ2-7	TRBD2	ASSSPPREGYEQY
TRBV4-1	TRBJ2-7	TRBD2	ASSPSHLGLAGREQY
TRBV19	TRBJ2-2	.	ASREQVGTGELF
TRBV27	TRBJ2-2	.	ASSLLGSGLEAGELF
TRBV2	TRBJ1-1	.	ASSGGGSEAF
TRBV19	TRBJ2-7	.	ASIGVAEEQY
TRBV6-8	TRBJ1-3	TRBD1	ASSYPQGASSGNTIY
TRBV24-1	TRBJ1-5	.	ATSDSYSNQPQH
TRBV18	TRBJ1-5	.	ASSPSAVVYSNQPQH
TRBV12-3/TRBV12-4	TRBJ1-1	.	ASSPRFPEAF
TRBV5-5	TRBJ1-2	.	ASSLDGWGYT
TRBV5-6	TRBJ1-2	TRBD1	ASSLGTGGYT
TRBV12-5	TRBJ2-1	TRBD1	ASGLVQGNEQF
TRBV7-6	TRBJ1-2	.	ASSLEIGINYGYT
TRBV5-6	TRBJ1-5	TRBD1	ASSRRQGRNQPQH
TRBV10-3	TRBJ2-1	TRBD1	AILGTGSNEQF
TRBV6-5	TRBJ2-1	.	ASSYSGQGGNEQF
TRBV3-1/TRBV3-2	TRBJ1-4	.	ASSYRERREKLF
TRBV5-1	TRBJ2-1	TRBD2	ASSYLAGGSSYNEQF
TRBV27	TRBJ1-4	.	ASSPMVGEKLF
TRBV5-1	TRBJ2-1	TRBD2	ASSSGLAGGPYNEQF
TRBV13	TRBJ1-2	.	ASSFDRANYGYT
TRBV3-1/TRBV3-2	TRBJ1-6	.	ASSQGGHLALH
TRBV27	TRBJ1-1	.	ASKRNDGNTEAF
TRBV6-5	TRBJ1-1	.	ASGEGSEAF
TRBV28	TRBJ1-4	TRBD1	ASSLMPGGNEKLF
TRBV5-4	TRBJ2-2	.	ASSSDGANTGELF
TRBV27	TRBJ2-1	TRBD2	ATLPLSGGMDEQF
TRBV7-9	TRBJ1-2	TRBD1	ASSPTQGLGYGYT
TRBV20-1	TRBJ2-1	.	SARLSREQF
TRBV7-6	TRBJ2-2	TRBD1	ASSDNSGTANTGELF
TRBV25-1	TRBJ1-5	TRBD1	ASGGGYSNQPQH
TRBV30	TRBJ1-1	.	AWTRGNLNTEAF
TRBV25-1	TRBJ2-7	.	ASSDPRRPRGVYEQY
TRBV18	TRBJ1-4	.	ASSSEVATNEKLF
TRBV5-5	TRBJ2-1	TRBD1	ASLPRPFRQGERNEQF
TRBV27	TRBJ1-2	TRBD1	ASSNLIHRGPYGYT
TRBV11-2	TRBJ1-4	.	ASSLGVRVVSNEKLF
TRBV12-3/TRBV12-4	TRBJ1-1	.	ASSFRQNTEAF
TRBV19	TRBJ1-2	.	ASSITGLRGYT
TRBV5-6	TRBJ2-2	.	ASSKLELAGELF
TRBV6-2/TRBV6-3	TRBJ2-4	TRBD2	ASSYSTGEGTFQNIQY
TRBV2	TRBJ2-3	.	ASSPTSDTQY
TRBV6-1	TRBJ1-1	.	ASSEQLNTEAF
TRBV7-9	TRBJ1-6	.	ASSLQGGHSPLH
TRBV5-8	TRBJ1-2	.	ASSGGPAEDYGYT
TRBV9	TRBJ2-5	.	ASSVGGGQQETQY
TRBV18	TRBJ1-1	.	ASSSQGTEAF
TRBV6-5	TRBJ2-2	.	ASIVTVVGGELF